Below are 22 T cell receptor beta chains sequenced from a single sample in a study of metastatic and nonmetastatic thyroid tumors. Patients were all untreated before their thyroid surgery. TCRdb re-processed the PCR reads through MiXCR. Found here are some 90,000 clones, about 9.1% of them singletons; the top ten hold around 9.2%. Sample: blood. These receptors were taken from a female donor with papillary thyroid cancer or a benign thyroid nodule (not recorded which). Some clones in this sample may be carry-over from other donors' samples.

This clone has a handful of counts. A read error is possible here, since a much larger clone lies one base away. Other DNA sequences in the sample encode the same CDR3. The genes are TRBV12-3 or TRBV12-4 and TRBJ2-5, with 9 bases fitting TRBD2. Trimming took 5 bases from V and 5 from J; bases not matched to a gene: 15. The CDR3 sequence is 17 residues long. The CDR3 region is CASSPGGGAYLGETQYF. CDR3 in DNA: TGTGCCAGCAGTCCGGGCGGGGGGGCTTACCTCGGCGAGACCCAGTACTTC.

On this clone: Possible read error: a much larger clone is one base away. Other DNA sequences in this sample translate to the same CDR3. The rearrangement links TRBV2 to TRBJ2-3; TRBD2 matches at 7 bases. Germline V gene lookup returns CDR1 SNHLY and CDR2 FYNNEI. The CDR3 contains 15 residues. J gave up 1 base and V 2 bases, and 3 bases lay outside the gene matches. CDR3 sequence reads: CASSEWGGRTDTQYF. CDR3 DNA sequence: TGTGCCAGCAGTGAATGGGGGGGTCGCACAGATACGCAGTATTTT. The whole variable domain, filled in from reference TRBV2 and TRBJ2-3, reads EPEVTQTPSHQVTQMGQEVILRCVPISNHLYFYWYRQILGQKVEFLVSFYNNEISEKSEIFDDQFSVERPDGSNFTLKIRSTKLEDSAMYFCASSEWGGRTDTQYFGPGTRLTVL.

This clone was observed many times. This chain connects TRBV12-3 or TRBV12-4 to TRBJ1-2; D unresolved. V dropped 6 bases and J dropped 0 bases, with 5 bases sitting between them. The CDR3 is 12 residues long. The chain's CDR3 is CASRQSNYGYTF. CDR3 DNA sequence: TGTGCCAGCAGACAGTCTAACTATGGCTACACCTTC.

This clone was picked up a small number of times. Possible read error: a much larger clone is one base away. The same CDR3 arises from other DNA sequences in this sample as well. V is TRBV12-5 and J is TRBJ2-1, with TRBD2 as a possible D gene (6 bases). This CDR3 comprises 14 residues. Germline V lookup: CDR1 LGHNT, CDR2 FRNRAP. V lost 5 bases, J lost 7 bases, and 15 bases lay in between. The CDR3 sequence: CASGPGGIGNEQFF. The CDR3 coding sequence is TGTGCTAGTGGTCCCGGGGGTATTGGAAATGAGCAGTTCTTC.

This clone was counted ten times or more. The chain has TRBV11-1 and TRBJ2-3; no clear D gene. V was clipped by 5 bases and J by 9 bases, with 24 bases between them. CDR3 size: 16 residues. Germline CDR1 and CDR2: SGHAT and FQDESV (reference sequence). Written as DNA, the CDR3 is TGTGCCAGCAGCGGATCCTTGACATTCGGGCAAGGGACGCAGTATTTT. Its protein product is CASSGSLTFGQGTQYF.

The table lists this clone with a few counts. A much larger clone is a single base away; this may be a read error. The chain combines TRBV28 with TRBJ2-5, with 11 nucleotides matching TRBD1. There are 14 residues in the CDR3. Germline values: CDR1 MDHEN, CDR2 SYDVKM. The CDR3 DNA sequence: TGTGCCAGCACTTGGGACAGGGGGGCAGAGACCCAGTGCTTC. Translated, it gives CASTWDRGAETQCF. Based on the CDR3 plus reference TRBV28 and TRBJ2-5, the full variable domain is DVKVTQSSRYLVKRTGEKVFLECVQDMDHENMFWYRQDPGLGLRLIYFSYDVKMKEKGDIPEGYSVSREKKERFSLILESASTNQTSMYLCASTWDRGAETQCFGPGTRLLVL.

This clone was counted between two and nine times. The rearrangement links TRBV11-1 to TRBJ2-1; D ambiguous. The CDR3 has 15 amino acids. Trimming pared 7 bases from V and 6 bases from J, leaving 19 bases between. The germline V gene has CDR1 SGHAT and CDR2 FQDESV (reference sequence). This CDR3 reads CASIPPIRLGNEQFF. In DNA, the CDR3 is TGTGCCAGCATACCCCCGATTCGGCTAGGCAATGAGCAGTTCTTC.

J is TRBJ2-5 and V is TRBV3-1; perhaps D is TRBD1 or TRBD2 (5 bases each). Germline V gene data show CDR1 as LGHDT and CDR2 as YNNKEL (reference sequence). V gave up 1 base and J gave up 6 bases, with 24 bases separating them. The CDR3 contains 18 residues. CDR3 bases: TGTGCCAGCAGCCAAGTAGGATCGGGACCCCTTAATAAGAAGACCCAGTACTTC. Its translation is CASSQVGSGPLNKKTQYF.

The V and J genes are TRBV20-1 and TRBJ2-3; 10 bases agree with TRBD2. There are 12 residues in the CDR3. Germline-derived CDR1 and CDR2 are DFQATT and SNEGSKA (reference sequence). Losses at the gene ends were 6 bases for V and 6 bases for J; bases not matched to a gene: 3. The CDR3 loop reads CSALAGVDTQYF. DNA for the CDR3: TGCAGTGCCCTAGCGGGGGTGGATACGCAGTATTTT.

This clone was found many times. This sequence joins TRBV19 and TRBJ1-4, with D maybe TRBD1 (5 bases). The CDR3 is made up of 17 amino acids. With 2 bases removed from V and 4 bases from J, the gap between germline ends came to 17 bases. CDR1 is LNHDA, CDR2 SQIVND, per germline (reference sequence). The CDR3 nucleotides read TGTGCCAGTAGTATAAGGGGACGACTAGGAGGTAATGAAAAACTGTTTTTT. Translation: CASSIRGRLGGNEKLFF. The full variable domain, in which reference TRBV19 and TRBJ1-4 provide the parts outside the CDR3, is DGGITQSPKYLFRKEGQNVTLSCEQNLNHDAMYWYRQDPGQGLRLIYYSQIVNDFQKGDIAEGYSVSREKKESFPLTVTSAQKNPTAFYLCASSIRGRLGGNEKLFFGSGTQLSVL.

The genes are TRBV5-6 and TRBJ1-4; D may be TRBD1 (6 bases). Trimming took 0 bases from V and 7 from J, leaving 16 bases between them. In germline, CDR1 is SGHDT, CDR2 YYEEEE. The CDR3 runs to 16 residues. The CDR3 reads CASSLGEWGAFEKLFF. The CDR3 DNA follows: TGTGCCAGCAGCTTGGGGGAATGGGGGGCGTTTGAAAAACTGTTTTTT. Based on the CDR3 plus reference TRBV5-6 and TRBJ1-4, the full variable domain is DAGVTQSPTHLIKTRGQQVTLRCSPKSGHDTVSWYQQALGQGPQFIFQYYEEEERQRGNFPDRFSGHQFPNYSSELNVNALLLGDSALYLCASSLGEWGAFEKLFFGSGTQLSVL.

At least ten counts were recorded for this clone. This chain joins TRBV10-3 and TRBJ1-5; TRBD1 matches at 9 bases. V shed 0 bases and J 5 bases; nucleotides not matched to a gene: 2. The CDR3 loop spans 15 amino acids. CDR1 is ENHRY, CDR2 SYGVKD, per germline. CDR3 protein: CAISESGQGHQPQHF. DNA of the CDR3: TGTGCCATCAGTGAGTCGGGACAGGGTCATCAGCCCCAGCATTTT.

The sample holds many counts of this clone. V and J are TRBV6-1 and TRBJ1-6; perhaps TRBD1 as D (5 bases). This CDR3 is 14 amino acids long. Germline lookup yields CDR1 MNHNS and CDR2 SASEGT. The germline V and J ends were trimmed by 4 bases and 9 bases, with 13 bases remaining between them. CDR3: CASSGTPETSPLHF. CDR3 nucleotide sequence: TGTGCCAGCAGTGGGACACCCGAGACTTCACCCCTCCACTTT.

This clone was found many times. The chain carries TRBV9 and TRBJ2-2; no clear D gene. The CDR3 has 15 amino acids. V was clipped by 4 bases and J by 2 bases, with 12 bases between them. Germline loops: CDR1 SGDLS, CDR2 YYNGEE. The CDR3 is CASSPTRVNTGELFF. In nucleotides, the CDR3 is TGTGCCAGCAGCCCGACCCGGGTTAACACCGGGGAGCTGTTTTTT. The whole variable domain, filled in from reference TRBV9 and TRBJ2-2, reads DSGVTQTPKHLITATGQRVTLRCSPRSGDLSVYWYQQSLDQGLQFLIQYYNGEERAKGNILERFSAQQFPDLHSELNLSSLELGDSALYFCASSPTRVNTGELFFGEGSRLTVL.

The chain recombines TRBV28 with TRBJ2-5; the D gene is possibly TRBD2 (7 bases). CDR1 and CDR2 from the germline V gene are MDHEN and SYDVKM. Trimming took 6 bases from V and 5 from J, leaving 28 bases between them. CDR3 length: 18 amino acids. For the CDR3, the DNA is TGTGCCAGCAGCAATCAGATCGGGGGGCTGGAAAAAGGGGAGACCCAGTACTTC. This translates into CASSNQIGGLEKGETQYF.

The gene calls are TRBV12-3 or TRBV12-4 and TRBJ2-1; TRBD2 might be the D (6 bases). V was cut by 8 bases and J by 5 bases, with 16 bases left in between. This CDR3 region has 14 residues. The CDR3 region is CASFPRGYNNEQFF. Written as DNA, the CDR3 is TGTGCCAGCTTTCCTCGGGGGTACAACAATGAGCAGTTCTTC.

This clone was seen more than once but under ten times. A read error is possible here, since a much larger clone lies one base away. The CDR3 sequence is CASWGRLRRFF. The CDR3, as DNA: TGTGCCAGCTGGGGCAGGCTAAGGAGGTTCTTC. The genes are TRBV2 and TRBJ2-1, with D possibly matching TRBD1 (5 bases). There are 11 residues in the CDR3. Germline CDR1 reads SNHLY; CDR2 reads FYNNEI. The V and J ends lost 8 bases and 15 bases respectively, with 17 bases between them.

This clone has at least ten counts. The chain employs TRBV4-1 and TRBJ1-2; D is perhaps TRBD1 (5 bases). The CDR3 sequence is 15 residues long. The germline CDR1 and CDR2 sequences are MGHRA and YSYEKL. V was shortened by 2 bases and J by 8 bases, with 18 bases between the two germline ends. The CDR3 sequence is CASSQLHASQGGYTF. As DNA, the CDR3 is TGCGCCAGCAGCCAACTCCACGCTTCCCAGGGCGGCTACACCTTC.

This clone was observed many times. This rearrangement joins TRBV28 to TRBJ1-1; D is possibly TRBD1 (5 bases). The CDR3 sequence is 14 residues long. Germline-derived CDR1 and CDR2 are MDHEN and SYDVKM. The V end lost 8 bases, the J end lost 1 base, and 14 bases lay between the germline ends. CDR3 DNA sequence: TGTGCCAGCGGGGCCTTTCATACGAACACTGAAGCTTTCTTT. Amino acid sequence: CASGAFHTNTEAFF.

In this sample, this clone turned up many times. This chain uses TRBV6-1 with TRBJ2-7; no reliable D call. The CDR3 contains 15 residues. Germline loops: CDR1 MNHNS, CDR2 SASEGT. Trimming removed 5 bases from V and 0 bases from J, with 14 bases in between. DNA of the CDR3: TGTGCCAGCAGTAACGTCATCGGCAGCTCCTACGAGCAGTACTTC. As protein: CASSNVIGSSYEQYF.

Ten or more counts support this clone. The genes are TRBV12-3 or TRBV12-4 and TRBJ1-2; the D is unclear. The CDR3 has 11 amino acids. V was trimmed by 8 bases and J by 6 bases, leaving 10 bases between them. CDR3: CASLRLDGYTF. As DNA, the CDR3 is TGTGCCAGCCTTCGTTTGGATGGCTACACCTTC.

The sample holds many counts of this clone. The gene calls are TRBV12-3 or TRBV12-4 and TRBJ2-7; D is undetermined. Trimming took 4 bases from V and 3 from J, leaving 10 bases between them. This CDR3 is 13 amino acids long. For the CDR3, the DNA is TGTGCCAGCAGTTCCCCAACAAACTACGAGCAGTACTTC. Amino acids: CASSSPTNYEQYF.